This entry is about one T cell receptor (beta chain). Its cognate antigen is unknown. This specimen comes from a study of cytomegalovirus exposure and HLA in healthy donors. Findings of the study overall: A later analysis found first-cohort TCR clusters tended to co-occur in the 120 or so validation repertoires.

This CDR3 comprises 14 residues. Trimming took off 4 bases at V and 3 bases at J, with 13 bases between the two ends. CDR1 MDHEN and CDR2 SYDVKM come from the germline V gene. The table came from immunoSEQ multiplex PCR; TCRdb's copy has only in-frame clones and leaves some out. The table has 150,000 to 200,000 clones, roughly 80% seen once; the top ten hold less than 8.5%. The donors were in the approximately 120-subject validation cohort; that cohort was separate from the 666-subject first cohort. The chain recombines TRBV28 with TRBJ2-7; tentative D call: TRBD1 (5 bases). The TCR was taken from a man younger than 30 in good health and CMV-seropositive. The sample was PBMCs. The CDR3 DNA is TGTGCCAGCAGTTCGCCCCCAGGGTTCTACGAGCAGTACTTC. It translates to CASSSPPGFYEQYF. Complete variable domain (other parts from reference TRBV28 and TRBJ2-7): DVKVTQSSRYLVKRTGEKVFLECVQDMDHENMFWYRQDPGLGLRLIYFSYDVKMKEKGDIPEGYSVSREKKERFSLILESASTNQTSMYLCASSSPPGFYEQYFGPGTRLTVT.